This T cell receptor beta chain was documented in a study of blood T cell repertoires in COVID-19 (dated by TCRdb to 2019 to 2021). As for the study more broadly: Samples covering the acute and convalescent phases of COVID-19 were provided by collaborators in the United States, Italy and Spain. The prospective study material was composed of cDNA or gDNA derived from T cells, B-cell-depleted T cells, or PBMCs. Deeply sampled blood TCRbeta repertoires from subjects exposed to, actively infected with, or recovered from COVID-19 were included in the dataset. The repertoires were released in a freely available public database intended as a resource for research on the immune response to SARS-CoV-2. Samples were obtained from the ongoing ImmuneRACE study (first 160 participants) and from about 1,300 subjects provided by 6 global collaborators. Sample metadata almost always included a de-identified subject ID, COVID-19 status, age in years and sex. HLA class I and class II types, where available, came from metadata supplied by the sample provider rather than from assay-based typing.

The immunoSEQ Assay, a bias-controlled multiplex PCR, was used to amplify TCRbeta CDR3 regions from genomic DNA. For the original study's pipeline: Nucleated cell counts per sample were estimated from amplification of reference gene primers within the assay. To quantify the absolute abundance of each unique TCRbeta CDR3 rearrangement, sequence reads were collapsed and filtered. For each sample, productive Simpson clonality was calculated as the square root of Simpson's diversity index over productive rearrangements. The table comes from immuneACCESS by way of TCRdb, which keeps in-frame sequences with V and J called. Part of the clones is missing from these tables; in studies checked, under half for an unresolved V gene and the rest for unknown reasons. V and J calls plus clone size are reproduced from that table; the DNA served to infer D and trimming. Present in this sample are roughly 240,000 clones, around 80% of which were seen just once. In total, the top ten clones hold under 2% of the sample.

Its CDR3 holds 15 amino acids, cysteine through phenylalanine. CDR3 DNA only is kept here, 45 bases in frame from base 1. V has 4 bases trimmed and J has 7 bases trimmed; junction bases matching no gene number 9. The CDR1 and CDR2 encoded by the germline V gene are SGHRS and YFSETQ. Each collaborating institution followed its own protocols to collect whole blood in K2EDTA tubes. For TCRbeta analysis, collaborators shipped samples in one of three forms: frozen whole blood, isolated PBMCs, or DNA extracted from either of those sample types. On this clone: Its antigen target is currently unknown. The input lacks base qualities; no much larger clone sits a single base away.

Summary of the overall study and its limitations: How much clinical and demographic metadata was included differed by source and by participant, and the metadata was provided uncurated.

This receptor was identified in a woman aged 80 or over with acute or convalescent COVID-19. The chain is made from TRBV5-1 and TRBJ1-4; 8 bases in the junction line up with TRBD1. Sequenced sample: peripheral blood. The bases read TGCGCCAGCAGCCCTGGACAGGGAGGGAGTGAAAAACTGTTTTTT. Its amino acids are CASSPGQGGSEKLFF.